These 18 T cell receptor beta chains originate from one sample sequenced in a study of cytomegalovirus exposure and HLA in healthy donors. PCR was performed using 60 Vbeta and 13 Jbeta primers. Generated by immunoSEQ multiplex PCR, the TCRdb table keeps only in-frame clones and is missing some. Of 50,000 to 75,000 clones listed, roughly 80% are singletons. What was sequenced was PBMCs. The receptors here all came from a woman in her thirties or forties in good health and CMV-seronegative.

The chain carries TRBV19 and TRBJ2-7; TRBD1 matches at 8 bases. Germline V gives CDR1 LNHDA, CDR2 SQIVND (reference sequence). CDR3 length: 15 amino acids. V gave up 2 bases and J gave up 2 bases; unmatched junction bases: 5. CDR3: CASSIQGAPTYEQYF. The CDR3 nucleotides are TGTGCCAGTAGTATACAGGGGGCGCCCACCTACGAGCAGTACTTC.

The chain is built from TRBV5-1 and TRBJ2-7; TRBD1 matches at 8 bases. Germline V gives CDR1 SGHRS, CDR2 YFSETQ. CDR3 size: 15 residues. The junction had 4 bases not matched to a gene; V was cut back by 0 bases and J by 2 bases. The CDR3 here is CASSLEGTGTYEQYF. In DNA form, the CDR3 reads TGCGCCAGCAGCTTGGAGGGGACAGGTACCTACGAGCAGTACTTC.

This chain uses TRBV27 with TRBJ1-2; TRBD1 aligns across 7 bases. CDR1 and CDR2 (germline): MNHEY, SMNVEV (reference sequence). CDR3 length: 14 residues. V trimming: 4 bases; J trimming: 7 bases; junction bases outside the gene matches: 9. CDR3 in DNA: TGTGCCAGCAGTTCGACAGGGAGCCCCGTTGGCTACACCTTC. Protein: CASSSTGSPVGYTF.

The chain joins TRBV7-9 to TRBJ2-1; TRBD2 matches at 13 bases. Trimming at V came to 5 bases and at J to 7 bases, leaving 5 bases not matched to a gene. There are 15 residues in the CDR3. Germline V lookup: CDR1 SEHNR, CDR2 FQNEAQ (reference sequence). CDR3 residues: CASSKGLAGANEQFF. The CDR3 DNA is TGTGCCAGCAGCAAAGGACTAGCGGGAGCGAATGAGCAGTTCTTC.

This sequence joins TRBV10-2 and TRBJ1-2, with D unresolved. V was trimmed by 10 bases and J by 6 bases, leaving 9 bases between them. The CDR3 runs 10 residues. Per the germline V gene, CDR1 is WSHSY and CDR2 is SAAADI. CDR3 coding DNA: TGCGCCACCTCACAGAATGGCTACACCTTC. This encodes CATSQNGYTF.

The chain links TRBV7-8 to TRBJ2-7; 9 positions match TRBD1. Germline CDR1 SGHVS, CDR2 FQNEAQ. The CDR3 has 14 amino acids. V lost 3 bases to trimming and J lost 2 bases; unmatched junction nucleotides: 2. The CDR3 DNA reads TGTGCCAGCAGCTTGACAGGGGGTGCCTACGAGCAGTACTTC. Translating gives CASSLTGGAYEQYF.

V usage is TRBV6-6 and J usage is TRBJ1-4; the match to TRBD1 covers 8 bases. V dropped 0 bases and J dropped 8; count of bases not matched to a gene: 8. The CDR3 spans 16 residues. Germline values: CDR1 MNHNY, CDR2 SVGAGI (reference sequence). The CDR3, as DNA: TGTGCCAGCAGTTACTCCAAGGACAGGGACTTCGAAAAACTGTTTTTT. This sequence encodes CASSYSKDRDFEKLFF.

The V gene is TRBV7-9, the J gene TRBJ1-2, with TRBD1 matching 9 bases. The J segment lost 10 bases and the V segment lost 4 bases, leaving 13 bases of the junction unmatched. The CDR3 has 15 residues. CDR1 is SEHNR, CDR2 FQNEAQ, per germline (reference sequence). CDR3 coding DNA: TGTGCCAGCAGCTCATACCCTACAGGGGGCGGTGACTACACCTTC. Its translation: CASSSYPTGGGDYTF.

The chain is built from TRBV30 and TRBJ1-5; D possibly corresponds to TRBD1 (6 bases). The CDR3 spans 15 residues. Germline assignment: CDR1 GTSNPN and CDR2 SVGIG (reference sequence). V lost 0 bases and J lost 6, with 15 bases in between. The CDR3 is CAWSVGGGAGQPQHF. In nucleotides, the CDR3 is TGTGCCTGGAGTGTCGGGGGGGGCGCAGGTCAGCCCCAGCATTTT.

In DNA form, the CDR3 reads TGTGCCAGCTGTTCGTTGGACAGCGATGGCTACACCTTC. It yields the protein CASCSLDSDGYTF. V and J are TRBV4-2 and TRBJ1-2, with D tentatively TRBD1 (6 bases). The CDR3 has 13 amino acids. V shed 8 bases and J shed 6 bases, with 16 bases lying between them. Germline values: CDR1 LGHNA, CDR2 YNFKEQ.

CDR3: CASANRVSSYNEQFF. CDR3 coding DNA: TGTGCCAGCGCAAACAGGGTGAGCTCCTACAATGAGCAGTTCTTC. The rearrangement links TRBV6-1 to TRBJ2-1, with a weak D call TRBD1 (6 bases). The CDR3 spans 15 residues. Trimming cost V 8 bases and J 0 bases, with 14 bases left between them. Germline-derived CDR1 and CDR2 are MNHNS and SASEGT.

The chain employs TRBV15 and TRBJ2-7, with D possibly being TRBD2 (5 bases). V was cut by 5 bases and J by 12 bases, with 17 bases left in between. The CDR3 contains 12 residues. Germline assignment: CDR1 LNHNV and CDR2 YYDKDF (reference sequence). CDR3 DNA: TGTGCCACCAGCGAGGGAAATATACTCCCGTACTTC. Protein product: CATSEGNILPYF.

This clone was seen more than once but under ten times. V is TRBV5-1 and J is TRBJ1-3; the D gene is possibly TRBD1 (6 bases). CDR3 length equals 15 residues. From germline, CDR1 is SGHRS and CDR2 YFSETQ. V lost 4 bases and J lost 2, with 13 bases in between. The CDR3 loop reads CASSDYPGAGNTIYF. The CDR3 region has the DNA TGCGCCAGCAGCGACTACCCAGGGGCTGGAAACACCATATATTTT.

This chain uses TRBV18 with TRBJ2-5; perhaps TRBD1 as D (5 bases). V dropped 5 bases and J dropped 5 bases, with 15 bases sitting between them. CDR1 is KGHSH and CDR2 is LQKENI in the germline V gene. The CDR3 covers 14 residues. The CDR3 loop is CASSADTSPETQYF. The CDR3 DNA reads TGTGCCAGCTCAGCGGACACCTCCCCTGAGACCCAGTACTTC.

The CDR3 DNA reads as TGCGCCAGCAGCTTGGCCGTAAGCGGGTCCTACAATGAGCAGTTCTTC. This codes for CASSLAVSGSYNEQFF. The V call is TRBV5-1, the J call TRBJ2-1; weak D call: TRBD2 (6 bases). Germline CDR1 reads SGHRS; CDR2 reads YFSETQ. This CDR3 has 16 residues. Trimming took off 0 bases at V and 1 base at J, with 11 bases between the two ends.

The gene calls are TRBV10-3 and TRBJ1-1; weak D call: TRBD1 (6 bases). Germline CDR1 ENHRY, CDR2 SYGVKD. V was pared by 6 bases and J by 5 bases, with 10 bases between. CDR3 length: 12 residues. CDR3 nucleotide sequence: TGTGCCATCAGGGGACAATTAACTGAAGCTTTCTTT. It translates to CAIRGQLTEAFF.

The chain joins TRBV2 to TRBJ2-2; D possibly corresponds to TRBD1 (5 bases). V was shortened by 2 bases and J by 0 bases, with 16 bases between the two germline ends. Germline values: CDR1 SNHLY, CDR2 FYNNEI. The CDR3 sequence is 18 residues long. The CDR3 here is CASSERQGSPANTGELFF. CDR3 coding DNA: TGTGCCAGCAGTGAACGGCAGGGATCCCCCGCGAACACCGGGGAGCTGTTTTTT.

The rearrangement links TRBV2 to TRBJ1-1, with 8 bases matching TRBD1. V was clipped by 6 bases and J by 11 bases; unmatched bases: 11. This CDR3 has 13 amino acids. Germline CDR1 SNHLY, CDR2 FYNNEI. The CDR3 nucleotides are TGTGCCAGCAGCGACAGGGGAGGCCTATGGGCTTTCTTT. Its protein product is CASSDRGGLWAFF.